The 10 T cell receptor beta chains in this list originate from one sample, sequenced in a study of blood T cells in healthy people across ages. A sample-barcoded 5' primer and a J-beta primer mix were used in a second PCR of roughly 7 to 12 cycles. TCRdb processed the 5' RACE reads anew with MiXCR; each CDR3 protein has one entry. The profile covers 1.5 million to 2 million distinct CDR3 sequences, with around 42% appearing a single time and approximately 22% taken by the ten largest. Sequencing was done on a sample of blood. These receptors were obtained from a human donor in good health.

This clonotype showed up just a few times. V and J are TRBV12-3 or TRBV12-4 and TRBJ2-7, with D hard to call. Trimming pared 5 bases from V and 7 bases from J, leaving 21 bases between. The CDR3 spans 15 residues. The CDR3 sequence is CASSEDLGLRIEQYF. CDR3 sequence (DNA): TGTGCCAGCAGTGAAGACCTTGGCCTTCGGATAGAGCAGTACTTC.

J is TRBJ2-4 and V is TRBV28, with D perhaps matching TRBD1 or TRBD2 (5 bases each). The J call is doubtful: the DNA matches TRBJ2-7 better. This CDR3 region has 13 residues. The germline gives CDR1 MDHEN, CDR2 SYDVKM. CDR3 DNA sequence: TGTGCCAGCACGGGGCAAGGGTCCTACGAGCAGTACTTC. Protein: CASTGQGSYEQYF.

Only a few counts were recorded for this clonotype. The rearrangement joins TRBV12-3 or TRBV12-4 to TRBJ2-4; tentatively, D is TRBD2 (6 bases). V was pared by 7 bases and J by 6 bases, with 16 bases between. The CDR3 contains 14 residues. The CDR3 reads CASNQVGGSNIQYF. For the CDR3, the DNA is TGTGCCAGCAATCAAGTTGGGGGGTCAAACATTCAGTACTTC.

This clonotype was observed a few times. This chain joins TRBV20-1 and TRBJ2-3; the match to TRBD2 covers 7 bases. From germline, CDR1 is DFQATT and CDR2 SNEGSKA (reference sequence). This CDR3 region has 15 residues. J lost 2 bases, V lost 0 bases, and 5 bases had no gene match. This CDR3 is CSARDGRASTDTQYF. CDR3 nucleotide sequence: TGCAGTGCTAGAGATGGGAGGGCCTCCACAGATACGCAGTATTTT.

The chain is built from TRBV5-6 and TRBJ1-2; no clear D. CDR3 size: 15 residues. CDR1 and CDR2 from the germline V gene are SGHDT and YYEEEE. Trimming pared 5 bases from V and 0 bases from J, leaving 14 bases between. Written as DNA, the CDR3 is TGTGCCAGCAGTGCCGGACTTCGAGCTAACTATGGCTACACCTTC. It specifies CASSAGLRANYGYTF.

This chain connects TRBV6-5 to TRBJ1-4, with D possibly TRBD1 on 6 matching bases. The V and J ends lost 4 bases and 2 bases respectively, with 17 bases between them. This CDR3 has 17 residues. CDR1 and CDR2 from the germline V gene are MNHEY and SVGAGI. The CDR3 region is CASSSHLTGQTNEKLFF. The CDR3, as DNA: TGTGCCAGCAGTTCCCATCTCACAGGGCAGACTAATGAAAAACTGTTTTTT.

This clonotype came up a few times. This rearrangement joins TRBV2 to TRBJ1-2, with TRBD1 matching over 9 bases. CDR3 length: 15 residues. V lost 5 bases to trimming and J lost 8 bases; unmatched junction nucleotides: 12. Germline assignment: CDR1 SNHLY and CDR2 FYNNEI. CDR3 in DNA: TGTGCCAGCAGTTTATCCCGGGACAGGGTCGGGGGCTACACCTTC. Protein product: CASSLSRDRVGGYTF.

There are a few counts of this clonotype. The chain is built from TRBV29-1 and TRBJ2-7, with TRBD1 identical over 8 bases. The CDR3 runs 13 residues. Per the germline V gene, CDR1 is SQVTM and CDR2 is ANQGSEA. V lost 4 bases, J lost 2 bases, and 4 bases stayed unmatched. The CDR3, as DNA: TGCAGCGTTGGGGGACAGGTGACCTACGAGCAGTACTTC. Translated, it gives CSVGGQVTYEQYF.

CDR3 in DNA: TGCGCCAGCAGCCAACCCGCCAAGGCTAATTCACCCCTCCACTTT. As protein: CASSQPAKANSPLHF. V usage is TRBV4-1 and J usage is TRBJ1-6; D not resolved. Trimming removed 2 bases from V and 6 bases from J, with 11 bases in between. Looked up from germline, CDR1 is MGHRA and CDR2 is YSYEKL. The CDR3 has 15 amino acids.

V usage is TRBV28 and J usage is TRBJ1-2, with D unresolved. This CDR3 spans 15 amino acids. The V and J ends lost 6 bases and 0 bases respectively, with 14 bases between them. Germline V CDR1 and CDR2: MDHEN, SYDVKM. As DNA, the CDR3 is TGTGCCAGCAGACTAATCCCAGGAGCTAACTATGGCTACACCTTC. The encoded protein is CASRLIPGANYGYTF.